The clone carrying this T cell receptor (beta chain) was detected once. The antigen is not known. These data belong to a study of shared clonotypes between healthy human individuals. Study observations and caveats: Sampling involved blood alone; tissue repertoires likely differ. Only a few donors were included, so the genetic and exposure-history diversity represented was limited. Between a handful of donors, naive CD4 clonotypes were shared at a level of around 5.2%.

Original analysis: From ImmunoSEQ came sequences covering only the junction and carrying no quality scores, so filtering differed. Clones were sequenced by immunoSEQ multiplex PCR, and TCRdb holds only the in-frame ones, with some missing. V, J and clone size are taken as reported in that table, and D and trimming were inferred from the DNA itself. The sample lists about 650,000 clones; around 95% were seen once. As defined, naive CD8 cells were CD45RO-negative and positively selected for CCR7, with terminally differentiated effector memory CD45RA+ cells excluded. The sequenced sample consisted of naive CD8+ T cells sorted from blood. The sequence was obtained from a woman aged 30 to 39 in good health.

CDR3 sequence: CASSIQGGETQYF. As DNA, the CDR3 is TGTGCCAGTAGTATACAGGGAGGAGAGACCCAGTACTTC. The chain joins TRBV19 to TRBJ2-5, with a possible D match to TRBD2 (6 bases). The germline V and J ends were trimmed by 2 bases and 4 bases, with 8 bases remaining between them. The CDR3 has 13 amino acids. Germline-derived CDR1 and CDR2 are LNHDA and SQIVND (reference sequence).